Listed below are T cell receptor beta chains from one sample, sequenced in a study of cytomegalovirus exposure and HLA in healthy donors. Using immunoSEQ multiplex PCR, the repertoire was profiled, and TCRdb retains in-frame clones only, with some absent. The sample lists about 190,000 clones, roughly 80% occurring once. Sequencing was done on a sample of PBMCs. Source of these receptors: a woman aged 18-30 years in good health and CMV-seronegative. Each CDR3 is given with its conserved first and last residue. A D gene is named only where the DNA matches it firmly. Rows may omit the clone size; those that give it use once, few, many or a size class.

TRBJ2-1 | . | TRBV7-6 | TRBD2 | 17 | CASSLGTGGNIYNEQFF | TGTGCCAGCAGCTTAGGAACGGGGGGGAATATCTACAATGAGCAGTTCTTC
TRBJ2-3 | . | TRBV15 | . | 14 | CATSRVPTTDTQYF | TGTGCCACCAGCAGAGTACCTACCACAGATACGCAGTATTTT
TRBJ2-2 | few | TRBV27 | TRBD1 | 19 | CASSLAGTGVFLDTGELFF | TGTGCCAGCAGTTTAGCCGGGACAGGGGTTTTTTTGGACACCGGGGAGCTGTTTTTT
TRBJ2-2 | . | TRBV27 | . | 18 | CASSLFLRDTWNTGELFF | TGTGCCAGCAGTTTATTTTTACGTGACACCTGGAACACCGGGGAGCTGTTTTTT
TRBJ2-1 | . | TRBV10-3 | TRBD2 | 16 | CAISEGTSPTYNEQFF | TGTGCCATCAGTGAGGGGACTAGCCCTACCTACAATGAGCAGTTCTTC
TRBJ2-3 | . | TRBV7-2 | . | 13 | CASSLGRLDTQYF | TGTGCCAGCAGCTTAGGGCGGTTAGATACGCAGTATTTT
TRBJ2-2 | . | TRBV11-2 | TRBD2 | 18 | CASSLDPVREIDTGELFF | TGTGCCAGCAGCTTAGATCCGGTGCGGGAGATCGACACCGGGGAGCTGTTTTTT
TRBJ2-1 | . | TRBV10-2 | . | 15 | CASSESGGTHNEQFF | TGCGCCAGCAGTGAGTCTGGCGGGACCCACAATGAGCAGTTCTTC
TRBJ2-1 | . | TRBV30 | . | 13 | CAWSKTTYNEQFF | TGTGCCTGGTCTAAGACTACCTACAATGAGCAGTTCTTC
TRBJ2-7 | . | TRBV30 | TRBD1 | 13 | CAWSVLGSTGVYF | TGTGCCTGGAGTGTCTTAGGATCCACAGGGGTGTACTTC
TRBJ1-4 | few | TRBV4-2 | . | 15 | CASSKVQGTNEKLFF | TGTGCCAGCAGCAAGGTTCAGGGAACTAATGAAAAACTGTTTTTT
TRBJ1-4 | . | TRBV7-2 | TRBD1 | 15 | CASSQGGTGKEKLFF | TGTGCCAGCAGCCAGGGGGGCACCGGAAAAGAAAAACTGTTTTTT
TRBJ2-6 | . | TRBV10-3 | TRBD1 | 17 | CAIRTGTGDSGANVLTF | TGTGCCATCAGAACCGGGACAGGGGACTCTGGGGCCAACGTCCTGACTTTC
TRBJ2-1 | . | TRBV13 | . | 14 | CASSPSPSANEQFF | TGTGCCAGCAGCCCTAGCCCTAGCGCTAATGAGCAGTTCTTC
TRBJ1-3 | . | TRBV27 | . | 17 | CASSPTLRTAGLSTIYF | TGTGCCAGCAGTCCGACGTTAAGGACCGCTGGACTTAGCACCATATATTTT
TRBJ1-1 | . | TRBV11-3 | . | 14 | CASSEGGSNTEAFF | TGTGCCAGCTCCGAGGGAGGGAGCAACACTGAAGCTTTCTTT
TRBJ1-1 | . | TRBV7-8 | TRBD1 | 17 | CASTQRQPGQRNTEAFF | TGTGCCAGCACCCAAAGGCAACCGGGACAGAGGAACACTGAAGCTTTCTTT
TRBJ1-2 | . | TRBV6-1 | . | 14 | CASTYLSVNYGYTF | TGTGCCAGCACATACTTAAGCGTAAACTATGGCTACACCTTC
TRBJ2-7 | . | TRBV6-6 | . | 11 | CASSSDYEQYF | TGTGCCAGCAGTAGCGATTACGAGCAGTACTTC
TRBJ2-5 | . | TRBV5-4 | TRBD1 | 14 | CASSSDRGFETQYF | TGTGCCAGCAGCTCCGACAGGGGTTTCGAGACCCAGTACTTC
TRBJ1-6 | . | TRBV5-1 | TRBD1 | 16 | CASSLGGTGVNSPLHF | TGCGCCAGCAGCTTGGGGGGGACAGGGGTAAACTCACCCCTCCACTTT
TRBJ2-3 | . | TRBV10-3 | . | 16 | CAISESVRVSTDTQYF | TGTGCCATCAGTGAGTCTGTGCGGGTGAGCACAGATACGCAGTATTTT
TRBJ1-1 | . | TRBV7-9 | . | 12 | CASSLVQFEAFF | TGTGCCAGCAGCTTAGTGCAGTTTGAAGCTTTCTTT
TRBJ2-5 | . | TRBV7-9 | . | 16 | CSSSLQTGTEQETQYF | TGTTCCAGCAGCTTACAAACAGGGACGGAGCAAGAGACCCAGTACTTC
TRBJ1-2 | . | TRBV19 | TRBD1 | 15 | CASRIKGQGLYGYTF | TGTGCCAGTAGGATTAAGGGACAGGGGTTATATGGCTACACCTTC
TRBJ2-3 | . | TRBV6-5 | . | 15 | CASSSDRYRADTQYF | TGTGCCAGCAGTTCGGACAGATATAGAGCAGATACGCAGTATTTT
TRBJ1-2 | . | TRBV29-1 | TRBD1 | 16 | CSVEEPADRQGYGYTF | TGCAGCGTTGAAGAGCCCGCGGACAGGCAGGGCTATGGCTACACCTTC
TRBJ2-3 | . | TRBV6-6 | . | 16 | CASSPRAAVGTDTQYF | TGTGCCAGCAGTCCCAGGGCCGCGGTGGGCACAGATACGCAGTATTTT
TRBJ2-5 | . | TRBV7-9 | TRBD2 | 18 | CASSYPGLAGVTGETQYF | TGTGCCAGCAGCTACCCGGGACTAGCGGGAGTCACGGGGGAGACCCAGTACTTC
TRBJ2-1 | . | TRBV5-1 | TRBD1 | 14 | CASSLATGGNEQFF | TGCGCCAGCAGCTTGGCGACAGGGGGCAATGAGCAGTTCTTC
TRBJ1-2 | . | TRBV7-2 | TRBD1 | 15 | CASSIEGRTGYGYTF | TGTGCCAGCAGCATAGAAGGCCGGACAGGGTATGGCTACACCTTC
TRBJ2-1 | . | TRBV15 | . | 16 | CATSRGWEGQYNEQFF | TGTGCCACCAGCAGAGGCTGGGAAGGACAGTACAATGAGCAGTTCTTC
TRBJ2-1 | . | TRBV4-3 | TRBD2 | 16 | CASSQEFGLADNEQFF | TGCGCCAGCAGCCAAGAATTTGGACTAGCGGACAATGAGCAGTTCTTC
TRBJ2-1 | . | TRBV5-1 | . | 12 | CASSLGGSEQFF | TGCGCCAGCAGCTTGGGTGGCAGTGAGCAGTTCTTC
TRBJ2-3 | . | TRBV6-6 | . | 14 | CASSPQGATDTQYF | TGTGCCAGCAGTCCCCAGGGCGCGACCGATACGCAGTATTTT
TRBJ2-5 | . | TRBV10-2 | . | 15 | CASAARAENQETQYF | TGCGCCAGCGCGGCCCGAGCAGAGAACCAAGAGACCCAGTACTTC
TRBJ2-1 | . | TRBV9 | TRBD1 | 14 | CASSVQTGGNEQFF | TGTGCCAGCAGCGTACAGACAGGGGGCAATGAGCAGTTCTTC
TRBJ2-1 | . | TRBV11-2 | . | 15 | CASSLDDGWGHEQFF | TGTGCCAGCAGCTTAGATGACGGGTGGGGCCATGAGCAGTTCTTC
TRBJ2-4 | . | TRBV11-3 | TRBD1 | 15 | CASSGGRAGGNIQYF | TGTGCCAGCAGCGGTGGGCGGGCAGGGGGAAACATTCAGTACTTC
TRBJ1-5 | . | TRBV7-2 | . | 12 | CASSGLGQPQHF | TGTGCCAGCAGTGGTCTCGGTCAGCCCCAGCATTTT
TRBJ1-1 | . | TRBV5-1 | . | 12 | CASTTQGTEAFF | TGCGCCAGCACGACGCAGGGGACTGAAGCTTTCTTT
TRBJ1-1 | . | TRBV30 | . | 13 | CAWSSTGNTEAFF | TGTGCCTGGAGTTCTACAGGGAACACTGAAGCTTTCTTT
TRBJ1-1 | . | TRBV13 | . | 13 | CASSLGQGGEAFF | TGTGCCAGCAGCTTAGGCCAGGGAGGTGAAGCTTTCTTT
TRBJ2-1 | . | TRBV7-2 | TRBD2 | 13 | CASSFLAGAEQFF | TGTGCCAGCAGCTTTCTAGCGGGTGCTGAGCAGTTCTTC
TRBJ2-3 | . | TRBV18 | . | 13 | CASSPAGTDTQYF | TGTGCCAGCTCACCGGCGGGCACAGATACGCAGTATTTT
TRBJ2-1 | . | TRBV7-2 | . | 15 | CASSLTTGVGNEQFF | TGTGCCAGCAGCTTAACTACGGGAGTGGGGAATGAGCAGTTCTTC
TRBJ2-1 | few | TRBV7-2 | TRBD2 | 16 | CASSPKGLAGGYEQFF | TGTGCCAGCAGCCCTAAAGGACTAGCGGGAGGCTATGAGCAGTTCTTC
TRBJ2-1 | . | TRBV5-1 | TRBD2 | 18 | CASGPTTGTSGAYNEQFF | TGCGCCAGCGGCCCTACTACCGGGACTAGCGGGGCCTACAATGAGCAGTTCTTC
TRBJ1-1 | few | TRBV19 | . | 16 | CASSIGGEGSPTEAFF | TGTGCCAGTAGTATAGGAGGAGAGGGCAGTCCCACTGAAGCTTTCTTT